The 30 T cell receptor beta chains below come from one sample, sequenced in a study of T cells expressing NK-cell markers. TCRdb re-called the 5' RACE reads and shows each CDR3 protein once, DNA omitted. With 500,000 or so distinct CDR3 sequences in the sample, the ten largest clones hold roughly 3.6%. The sequencing input was blood T cells: a sorted CD56 or NKG2C T cell subset, CD4+ or CD8+ T cells, or bulk PBMC T cells (not recorded which). All receptors derive from a man younger than 30 in good health.

The chain uses TRBV4-1 and TRBJ2-3; TCRdb lists TRBD1, though no DNA is available to test this call. Germline V gene sequence: CDR1 MGHRA, CDR2 YSYEKL. This CDR3 has 15 residues. CDR3 region: CASSGHTRGTDTQYF.

The rearrangement uses TRBV28 and TRBJ2-3; TCRdb's D call, TRBD1, is unchecked because there is no DNA. The germline gives CDR1 MDHEN, CDR2 SYDVKM. The CDR3 is 13 amino acids. CDR3: CASTRTGADTQYF. Looking up the rest from reference TRBV28 and TRBJ2-3 gives the full variable domain: DVKVTQSSRYLVKRTGEKVFLECVQDMDHENMFWYRQDPGLGLRLIYFSYDVKMKEKGDIPEGYSVSREKKERFSLILESASTNQTSMYLCASTRTGADTQYFGPGTRLTVL.

The J gene is TRBJ2-1, the V gene TRBV4-3; the TCRdb call, TRBD1, lacks DNA for checking. The germline V gene encodes CDR1 LGHNA and CDR2 YSLEER. The CDR3 has 15 amino acids. The CDR3 loop is CASSQEGPGLNEQFF.

The chain has TRBV25-1 and TRBJ1-2. Germline V CDR1 and CDR2: MGHDK, SYGVNS. The CDR3 is 14 amino acids. The CDR3 sequence: CASSEFGRLGGYTF.

This chain uses TRBV5-5 with TRBJ1-1; TCRdb's D gene call, TRBD1, goes unchecked for lack of DNA. Germline V CDR1 and CDR2: SGHKS, YYEKEE (reference sequence). The CDR3 is 17 residues long. The CDR3 loop reads CASSLAGGEGMNTEAFF.

The chain combines TRBV24-1 with TRBJ2-1; without DNA, the TCRdb call of TRBD1 cannot be checked. This CDR3 contains 17 residues. Germline V gene data show CDR1 as KGHDR and CDR2 as SFDVKD. The CDR3 sequence: CATSEGRQTWSYNEQFF.

The rearrangement uses TRBV4-2 and TRBJ2-2. CDR3 length: 18 amino acids. Germline loops: CDR1 LGHNA, CDR2 YNFKEQ. The CDR3 reads CASSQEGHRTANTGELFF.

The chain couples TRBV28 to TRBJ1-1; TCRdb lists TRBD1, though no DNA is available to test this call. The CDR3 contains 17 residues. Germline CDR1 reads MDHEN; CDR2 reads SYDVKM. The CDR3 is CASSSGQGWVRGDEAFF.

The chain combines TRBV6-1 with TRBJ2-3; TCRdb outputs TRBD2, but without DNA this stays unchecked. The CDR3 extends over 14 amino acids. Germline V gives CDR1 MNHNS, CDR2 SASEGT. CDR3 residues: CASSPSGLADTQYF.

The chain links TRBV3-1 to TRBJ2-2; the D gene TCRdb calls, TRBD1, cannot be checked with no DNA. There are 15 residues in the CDR3. The germline V gene has CDR1 LGHDT and CDR2 YNNKEL (reference sequence). CDR3 region: CASSPGLMVPGELFF.

The V call is TRBV20-1, the J call TRBJ2-1; TCRdb designates TRBD1, a call that cannot be tested without DNA. The germline V gene encodes CDR1 DFQATT and CDR2 SNEGSKA (reference sequence). This CDR3 contains 17 residues. This CDR3 is CSAPGDHLSPFNDEQFF.

The chain links TRBV4-2 to TRBJ2-7; checking the TCRdb D call of TRBD1 is not possible without DNA. Germline V gives CDR1 LGHNA, CDR2 YNFKEQ. The CDR3 contains 16 residues. CDR3 sequence reads: CASSPKYDRGLYEQYF.

The gene calls are TRBV4-2 and TRBJ2-5; absent DNA, TCRdb's TRBD1 call cannot be checked. CDR3 size: 18 residues. Germline values: CDR1 LGHNA, CDR2 YNFKEQ. This chain's CDR3 is CASSQDGQRSDWGETQYF.

V usage is TRBV20-1 and J usage is TRBJ2-1. The CDR3 is 13 residues long. Germline V lookup: CDR1 DFQATT, CDR2 SNEGSKA (reference sequence). The CDR3 protein is CTGLPVSYNEQFF.

The chain is built from TRBV5-1 and TRBJ2-7. Germline CDR1 is SGHRS and CDR2 is YFSETQ. This CDR3 spans 14 amino acids. CDR3 protein: CASQKTSDSYEQYF.

This chain joins TRBV5-1 and TRBJ2-3; TCRdb names TRBD1, which stays unverified in the absence of DNA. Germline V gene data show CDR1 as SGHRS and CDR2 as YFSETQ. The CDR3 has 17 amino acids. The CDR3 region is CASSFGPGITSTDTQYF.

This rearrangement joins TRBV20-1 to TRBJ2-2; there is no DNA to check the TCRdb D call of TRBD1. This CDR3 comprises 14 residues. From germline, CDR1 is DFQATT and CDR2 SNEGSKA (reference sequence). This CDR3 is CSATGQINTGELFF.

J is TRBJ2-3 and V is TRBV20-1; TCRdb names TRBD2, which stays unverified in the absence of DNA. In germline, CDR1 is DFQATT, CDR2 SNEGSKA (reference sequence). This CDR3 has 15 amino acids. The CDR3 sequence is CSATPSGISTDTQYF.

The chain recombines TRBV9 with TRBJ1-1. CDR1 and CDR2 (germline): SGDLS, YYNGEE. The CDR3 loop spans 14 amino acids. CDR3 sequence reads: CASSARTENTEAFF.

The V and J genes are TRBV7-2 and TRBJ2-1; the TCRdb call, TRBD2, lacks DNA for checking. The CDR3 sequence is 21 residues long. Germline CDR1 reads SGHTA; CDR2 reads FQGNSA. This chain's CDR3 is CASSLALNPSGVGGKTNEQFF. The full variable domain, rest sourced from reference TRBV7-2 and TRBJ2-1, is GAGVSQSPSNKVTEKGKDVELRCDPISGHTALYWYRQSLGQGLEFLIYFQGNSAPDKSGLPSDRFSAERTGGSVSTLTIQRTQQEDSAVYLCASSLALNPSGVGGKTNEQFFGPGTRLTVL.

The CDR3 loop reads CASSRIPDENTEAFF. V is TRBV7-9 and J is TRBJ1-1. Germline CDR1 reads SEHNR; CDR2 reads FQNEAQ (reference sequence). The CDR3 covers 15 residues.

The rearrangement uses TRBV9 and TRBJ1-1; lacking DNA, the TRBD1 call made by TCRdb goes unchecked. The CDR3 runs to 14 residues. Germline CDR1 and CDR2: SGDLS and YYNGEE. CDR3 residues: CASSASGRNTEAFF.

The chain combines TRBV28 with TRBJ2-5; the D call of TRBD1 rests on TCRdb alone, since no DNA is present to check it. Germline values: CDR1 MDHEN, CDR2 SYDVKM. This CDR3 has 14 amino acids. The CDR3 loop reads CASSWGNVQETQYF.

The chain combines TRBV7-9 with TRBJ2-5; there is no DNA to check the TCRdb D call of TRBD1. Germline V CDR1 and CDR2: SEHNR, FQNEAQ (reference sequence). The CDR3 length is 15 residues. The CDR3 here is CASSSTGVSQETQYF. The complete variable domain, with remaining parts taken from reference TRBV7-9 and TRBJ2-5, reads DTGVSQNPRHKITKRGQNVTFRCDPISEHNRLYWYRQTLGQGPEFLTYFQNEAQLEKSRLLSDRFSAERPKGSFSTLEIQRTEQGDSAMYLCASSSTGVSQETQYFGPGTRLLVL.

The V and J genes are TRBV5-1 and TRBJ1-1. Germline V gene data show CDR1 as SGHRS and CDR2 as YFSETQ. This CDR3 spans 14 amino acids. CDR3 sequence reads: CASSLNVAGQEAFF.

The chain couples TRBV3-1 to TRBJ2-2; the TCRdb D gene call, TRBD1, has no DNA to confirm it. CDR1 is LGHDT, CDR2 YNNKEL, per germline (reference sequence). The CDR3 is made up of 14 amino acids. The CDR3 loop reads CATARIGADGELFF.

The chain couples TRBV18 to TRBJ1-1; TCRdb's D call, TRBD1, is unchecked because there is no DNA. The CDR3 totals 15 residues. Per germline, CDR1 KGHSH and CDR2 LQKENI. The CDR3 here is CASSPNDREGTEAFF.

This rearrangement joins TRBV20-1 to TRBJ2-1. The CDR3 is made up of 15 amino acids. Germline loops: CDR1 DFQATT, CDR2 SNEGSKA (reference sequence). CDR3 residues: CSARRWERSYNEQFF.

The chain links TRBV29-1 to TRBJ2-3; the TRBD1 assignment by TCRdb is unverifiable without DNA. Looked up from germline, CDR1 is SQVTM and CDR2 is ANQGSEA. The CDR3 is made up of 14 amino acids. The CDR3 protein is CSVERTVGADTQYF.

The chain couples TRBV10-3 to TRBJ1-2; TCRdb's D call, TRBD1, is unchecked because there is no DNA. This CDR3 spans 17 amino acids. Germline V lookup: CDR1 ENHRY, CDR2 SYGVKD. CDR3 residues: CATQSGTGPRLSYGYTF.